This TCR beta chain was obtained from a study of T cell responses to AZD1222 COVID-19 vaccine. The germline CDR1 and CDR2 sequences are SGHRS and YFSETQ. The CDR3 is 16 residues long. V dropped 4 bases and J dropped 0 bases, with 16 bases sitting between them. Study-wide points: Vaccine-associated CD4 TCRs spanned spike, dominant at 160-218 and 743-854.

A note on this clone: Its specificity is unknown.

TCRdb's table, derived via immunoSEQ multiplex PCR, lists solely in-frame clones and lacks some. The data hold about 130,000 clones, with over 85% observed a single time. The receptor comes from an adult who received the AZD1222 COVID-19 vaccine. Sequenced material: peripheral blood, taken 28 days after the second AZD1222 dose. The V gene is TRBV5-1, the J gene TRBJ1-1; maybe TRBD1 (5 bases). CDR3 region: CASSQRSRGLNTEAFF. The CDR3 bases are TGCGCCAGCAGCCAAAGGAGCCGGGGCCTGAACACTGAAGCTTTCTTT.